The 26 T cell receptor beta chains below come from one sample, sequenced in a study of blood T cell repertoires in COVID-19. Profiled with immunoSEQ multiplex PCR; TCRdb holds only in-frame clones, not every one. The sample comprises fewer than 300,000 clones, over 75% of which are singletons, and approximately 8.8% rests with the top ten. The sequencing input was peripheral blood. Receptors were obtained from a man between 18 and 29 years old with active or convalescent COVID-19.

The rearrangement links TRBV9 to TRBJ2-2, with D possibly being TRBD1 (6 bases). Per the germline V gene, CDR1 is SGDLS and CDR2 is YYNGEE. The CDR3 consists of 15 residues. V lost 3 bases to trimming and J lost 6 bases, with 15 bases between them. The CDR3 region is CASSAPTGIPGELFF. The CDR3 DNA follows: TGTGCCAGCAGCGCCCCCACAGGGATCCCCGGGGAGCTGTTTTTT.

The genes are TRBV18 and TRBJ1-1; D not certain. Germline values: CDR1 KGHSH, CDR2 LQKENI. This CDR3 has 15 amino acids. V shed 1 base and J shed 1 base, with 10 bases lying between them. CDR3: CASSPRPESNTEAFF. For the CDR3, the DNA is TGTGCCAGCTCACCACGTCCAGAATCGAACACTGAAGCTTTCTTT.

V gene TRBV27 combines with J gene TRBJ2-5; tentative D call: TRBD1 (6 bases). V lost 1 base, J lost 2 bases, and 8 bases lay in between. Germline CDR1 reads MNHEY; CDR2 reads SMNVEV (reference sequence). The CDR3 extends over 14 amino acids. The CDR3 bases are TGTGCCAGCAGTTTATGGCAGGGGCAAGAGACCCAGTACTTC. Its translation: CASSLWQGQETQYF.

The chain recombines TRBV7-9 with TRBJ1-2; tentative D call: TRBD1 (6 bases). In germline, CDR1 is SEHNR, CDR2 FQNEAQ (reference sequence). V lost 5 bases to trimming and J lost 6 bases, with 19 bases between them. This CDR3 has 15 residues. In nucleotides, the CDR3 is TGTGCCAGCAGCCAGACCCAGGGGAAGGAGGATGGCTACACCTTC. Encoded protein: CASSQTQGKEDGYTF. The complete variable domain, with remaining parts taken from reference TRBV7-9 and TRBJ1-2, reads DTGVSQNPRHKITKRGQNVTFRCDPISEHNRLYWYRQTLGQGPEFLTYFQNEAQLEKSRLLSDRFSAERPKGSFSTLEIQRTEQGDSAMYLCASSQTQGKEDGYTFGSGTRLTVV.

The chain couples TRBV12-3 or TRBV12-4 to TRBJ2-2, with D maybe TRBD1 (6 bases). V lost 4 bases and J 6 bases, leaving 9 bases between the germline ends. The CDR3 contains 13 residues. CDR3 coding DNA: TGTGCCAGCAGTTCTAACAGGGCCGGGGAGCTGTTTTTT. This encodes CASSSNRAGELFF.

The rearrangement uses TRBV6-1 and TRBJ2-3; 10 bases agree with TRBD2. The CDR3 totals 18 residues. The germline CDR1 and CDR2 sequences are MNHNS and SASEGT. The V gene end was trimmed by 3 bases and the J gene end by 0 bases; junction bases not matched to a gene: 9. The CDR3 loop reads CASSEVVAGGPSTDTQYF. As DNA, the CDR3 is TGTGCCAGCAGTGAGGTGGTAGCGGGGGGACCCAGCACAGATACGCAGTATTTT.

The chain employs TRBV7-6 and TRBJ2-3, with D tentatively TRBD2 (5 bases). Trimming removed 4 bases from V and 2 bases from J, with 13 bases in between. This CDR3 has 15 amino acids. Germline CDR1 is SGHVS and CDR2 is FNYEAQ. CDR3 residues: CASSSSATITDTQYF. The CDR3 DNA reads as TGTGCCAGCAGCTCCAGCGCGACTATCACAGATACGCAGTATTTT.

V gene TRBV10-3 combines with J gene TRBJ2-1; the match to TRBD1 covers 9 bases. The CDR3 runs 14 residues. Germline CDR1 is ENHRY and CDR2 is SYGVKD. The junction had 8 bases not matched to a gene; V was cut back by 6 bases and J by 8 bases. CDR3 protein: CAISPGTGRYEQFF. The CDR3, as DNA: TGTGCCATCAGCCCCGGGACAGGGCGGTATGAGCAGTTCTTC.

The V and J genes are TRBV12-3 or TRBV12-4 and TRBJ1-1; 8 nucleotides line up with TRBD1. CDR3 length equals 13 residues. V was clipped by 7 bases and J by 4 bases; unmatched bases: 5. In DNA form, the CDR3 reads TGTGCCAGCAAAACAGGGGGGGGCACTGAAGCTTTCTTT. Protein sequence: CASKTGGGTEAFF.

The V and J genes are TRBV18 and TRBJ1-2; TRBD1 agrees at 9 bases. The CDR3 length is 14 residues. Germline CDR1 is KGHSH and CDR2 is LQKENI. Trimming removed 7 bases from V and 4 bases from J; junction bases left unmatched: 7. CDR3 in amino acids: CASFTGDRAYGYTF. The CDR3 DNA sequence: TGTGCCAGCTTTACCGGGGACAGGGCCTATGGCTACACCTTC. The full variable domain, its missing parts supplied by reference TRBV18 and TRBJ1-2, is NAGVMQNPRHLVRRRGQEARLRCSPMKGHSHVYWYRQLPEEGLKFMVYLQKENIIDESGMPKERFSAEFPKEGPSILRIQQVVRGDSAAYFCASFTGDRAYGYTFGSGTRLTVV.

This chain links TRBV9 with TRBJ1-1, with a tentative D call TRBD1 (5 bases). Germline values: CDR1 SGDLS, CDR2 YYNGEE. This CDR3 spans 17 amino acids. The germline V and J ends were trimmed by 0 bases and 1 base, with 16 bases remaining between them. CDR3: CASSVVSWQGGNTEAFF. The DNA of the CDR3 is TGTGCCAGCAGCGTAGTATCGTGGCAGGGAGGGAACACTGAAGCTTTCTTT.

The chain employs TRBV7-9 and TRBJ1-4; D is undetermined. The CDR3 runs 14 residues. Germline V gene sequence: CDR1 SEHNR, CDR2 FQNEAQ (reference sequence). The ends were cut back, 3 bases at V and 5 bases at J, with 10 bases in the middle. The DNA of the CDR3 is TGTGCCAGCAGCTTTGGACTGCCCAATGAAAAACTGTTTTTT. The encoded protein is CASSFGLPNEKLFF. The complete variable domain, with remaining parts taken from reference TRBV7-9 and TRBJ1-4, reads DTGVSQNPRHKITKRGQNVTFRCDPISEHNRLYWYRQTLGQGPEFLTYFQNEAQLEKSRLLSDRFSAERPKGSFSTLEIQRTEQGDSAMYLCASSFGLPNEKLFFGSGTQLSVL.

This chain joins TRBV7-6 and TRBJ2-2, with D possibly being TRBD2 (6 bases). The CDR3 consists of 19 residues. Looked up from germline, CDR1 is SGHVS and CDR2 is FNYEAQ. V was pared by 3 bases and J by 0 bases, with 20 bases between. The CDR3 reads CASSFPSRAPGANTGELFF. Here the CDR3 DNA reads TGTGCCAGCAGCTTTCCTTCTCGAGCGCCGGGGGCGAACACCGGGGAGCTGTTTTTT.

The V and J genes are TRBV2 and TRBJ1-4, with D tentatively TRBD1 (5 bases). V lost 1 base and J lost 8, with 14 bases in between. CDR1 and CDR2 (germline): SNHLY, FYNNEI. This CDR3 is 15 amino acids long. In DNA form, the CDR3 reads TGTGCCAGCAGTGAAGTAGCTGCGCGGGGGGAAAAACTGTTTTTT. Amino acids: CASSEVAARGEKLFF.

The chain recombines TRBV12-5 with TRBJ1-5, with 8 bases fitting TRBD1. The CDR3 spans 14 residues. The V segment lost 6 bases and the J segment 4 bases; nucleotides outside the gene matches: 5. Germline loops: CDR1 LGHNT, CDR2 FRNRAP. The CDR3 DNA sequence: TGTGCTAGTGGACCACAGGGGGGGAATCAGCCCCAGCATTTT. Translated, it gives CASGPQGGNQPQHF.

The rearrangement links TRBV7-7 to TRBJ2-7; D is perhaps TRBD1 (6 bases). The CDR3 totals 18 residues. CDR1 and CDR2 from the germline V gene are SSHAT and FNYEAQ (reference sequence). V shed 5 bases and J shed 2 bases, with 25 bases lying between them. CDR3 loop: CASSRRDTNQTGPYEQYF. CDR3 in DNA: TGTGCCAGCAGCCGCAGGGACACGAACCAAACGGGGCCCTACGAGCAGTACTTC.

The chain joins TRBV2 to TRBJ1-2; 11 bases are a match to TRBD1. V trimming: 6 bases; J trimming: 7 bases; junction bases outside the gene matches: 10. Germline V lookup: CDR1 SNHLY, CDR2 FYNNEI. CDR3 length equals 15 residues. The CDR3 DNA reads as TGTGCCAGCAGACCTACTACGGGACAGGGGGTTGGCTACACCTTC. As protein: CASRPTTGQGVGYTF.

V and J are TRBV27 and TRBJ1-4, with D perhaps TRBD1 (6 bases). V lost 6 bases and J lost 8, with 22 bases in between. Germline V gives CDR1 MNHEY, CDR2 SMNVEV (reference sequence). The CDR3 length is 16 residues. The CDR3 nucleotides are TGTGCCAGCAGCTACCTCCCGGGGGGCAGTTGGGAAAAACTGTTTTTT. It is translated as CASSYLPGGSWEKLFF. Variable domain in full (rest from reference TRBV27 and TRBJ1-4): EAQVTQNPRYLITVTGKKLTVTCSQNMNHEYMSWYRQDPGLGLRQIYYSMNVEVTDKGDVPEGYKVSRKEKRNFPLILESPSPNQTSLYFCASSYLPGGSWEKLFFGSGTQLSVL.

Comments on this clone: Different DNA sequences within this sample yield the same CDR3. In nucleotides, the CDR3 is TGTGCCAGCAGCTTAGACAGGAATCAGCCCCAGCATTTT. Its protein is CASSLDRNQPQHF. V usage is TRBV11-2 and J usage is TRBJ1-5; no clear D gene. The CDR3 spans 13 residues. In germline, CDR1 is SGHAT, CDR2 FQNNGV. The V end lost 0 bases, the J end lost 4 bases, and 4 bases lay between the germline ends.

The chain employs TRBV7-9 and TRBJ2-5, with unresolved D. Trimming removed 1 base from V and 5 bases from J, with 8 bases in between. CDR1 SEHNR and CDR2 FQNEAQ come from the germline V gene (reference sequence). The CDR3 consists of 13 residues. CDR3 bases: TGTGCCAGCAGCTTAGTCCTGTTGGAGACCCAGTACTTC. It translates to CASSLVLLETQYF.

The V gene is TRBV9, the J gene TRBJ2-2; maybe TRBD2 (5 bases). The germline V and J ends were trimmed by 0 bases and 8 bases, with 14 bases remaining between them. CDR3 size: 15 residues. Germline V gene data show CDR1 as SGDLS and CDR2 as YYNGEE. CDR3 nucleotide sequence: TGTGCCAGCAGCGTAGGGCTAGTCCGGGATGGGGAGCTGTTTTTT. This codes for CASSVGLVRDGELFF.

The chain has TRBV10-2 and TRBJ2-1, with 8 bases lining up with TRBD2. This CDR3 spans 15 amino acids. Unmatched junction bases numbered 5, after V lost 2 bases and J lost 5 bases. Looked up from germline, CDR1 is WSHSY and CDR2 is SAAADI. The CDR3 DNA reads as TGCGCCAGCAGTGAGATAGCGGGGTTAAACAATGAGCAGTTCTTC. Residues: CASSEIAGLNNEQFF.

The chain joins TRBV7-2 to TRBJ2-3, with D possibly TRBD1 on 7 matching bases. Germline CDR1 reads SGHTA; CDR2 reads FQGNSA. CDR3 length equals 16 residues. V shed 3 bases and J shed 4 bases, with 17 bases lying between them. The CDR3 DNA sequence: TGTGCCAGCAGCTTCGGAGGGGGCGCTTTGGCAGATACGCAGTATTTT. Translating gives CASSFGGGALADTQYF.

V usage is TRBV9 and J usage is TRBJ2-5, with a tentative D call TRBD2 (6 bases). CDR3 length equals 14 residues. CDR1 SGDLS and CDR2 YYNGEE come from the germline V gene. V was trimmed by 2 bases and J by 5 bases, leaving 13 bases between them. DNA of the CDR3: TGTGCCAGCAGCGTCGGGACTGGCCGCGAGACCCAGTACTTC. Residues: CASSVGTGRETQYF.

The chain links TRBV5-1 to TRBJ1-3; D not resolved. Germline assignment: CDR1 SGHRS and CDR2 YFSETQ. The CDR3 loop spans 16 amino acids. Trimming stripped 2 bases from V and 0 bases from J, with 12 bases between. The chain's CDR3 is CASSFTGEGSGNTIYF. The DNA of the CDR3 is TGCGCCAGCAGCTTCACGGGTGAGGGCTCTGGAAACACCATATATTTT.

The J gene is TRBJ2-7, the V gene TRBV18, with D possibly matching TRBD1 (5 bases). Germline assignment: CDR1 KGHSH and CDR2 LQKENI. The CDR3 runs to 13 residues. Between the trimmed V and J ends, which lost 3 bases and 3 bases, there was a span of 9 bases. The CDR3 nucleotides are TGTGCCAGCTCACCGGGCAGGGACTACGAGCAGTACTTC. Translating it yields CASSPGRDYEQYF.